The clone carrying this T cell receptor beta chain was recorded many times. Making use of molecular barcodes, quantitative 5'-RACE generated TCR beta libraries. TCRdb redid the calling of the 5' RACE reads with MiXCR, one entry per CDR3 protein. The data hold some 220,000 distinct CDR3 sequences, with 10% observed a single time. This specimen belongs to a study of CD8 T cells in ankylosing spondylitis. In germline, CDR1 is LGHNA, CDR2 YNFKEQ. This CDR3 comprises 16 residues. Trimming at V came to 1 base and at J to 6 bases, leaving 6 bases not matched to a gene. This TCR came from a male donor with ankylosing spondylitis or in good health (not recorded which). The chain combines TRBV4-2 with TRBJ2-1; 10 bases are shared with TRBD2. Sequencing input: blood, either unsorted or a sorted T cell fraction (not recorded which). The CDR3, as DNA: TGTGCCAGCAGCCAAGGGCCGGGACTAGCGTCCAATGAGCAGTTCTTC. It codes for CASSQGPGLASNEQFF.